This T cell receptor (beta chain) was retrieved from a study of shared clonotypes between healthy human individuals. TCRdb keeps only in-frame clones here, not all; method: immunoSEQ multiplex PCR. The table has 950,000 to 1,100,000 clones, approximately 80% seen once. The CDR3 consists of 18 residues. V lost 0 bases, J lost 3 bases, and 10 bases stayed unmatched. Germline V gene data show CDR1 as MNHEY and CDR2 as SMNVEV (reference sequence). The genes are TRBV27 and TRBJ2-7; 11 positions match TRBD1. The specimen was memory CD4+ T cells from PBMCs. Subset noted: CD45RA-negative fraction. This TCR came from a man younger than 30 in good health. Some clones in this sample may be carry-over from other donors' samples. The CDR3 DNA is TGTGCCAGCAGTTTATCCCCCCACCCCGGGACAGGGGGCTACGAGCAGTACTTC. It encodes CASSLSPHPGTGGYEQYF.